Following are 20 T cell receptor beta chains from one sample sequenced in a study of blood T cell repertoires in COVID-19. The repertoire was sequenced with immunoSEQ multiplex PCR; TCRdb's copy has only in-frame clones and lacks some. The top ten clones hold roughly 18% of a sample with about 110,000 clones, 70% to 90% of them seen once. The sequenced sample was peripheral blood. These receptors were obtained from a woman in her sixties with acute or convalescent COVID-19.

This clone was seen once. The rearrangement joins TRBV19 to TRBJ1-5; D is undetermined. This CDR3 is built from 15 residues. CDR1 is LNHDA and CDR2 is SQIVND in the germline V gene (reference sequence). V dropped 3 bases and J dropped 0 bases, with 9 bases sitting between them. The CDR3 loop is CASSMAQYSNQPQHF. As DNA, the CDR3 is TGTGCCAGTAGTATGGCACAGTATAGCAATCAGCCCCAGCATTTT.

J is TRBJ1-6 and V is TRBV6-5, with D possibly matching TRBD1 (6 bases). The CDR3 consists of 12 residues. Germline lookup yields CDR1 MNHEY and CDR2 SVGAGI. V was shortened by 7 bases and J by 7 bases, with 8 bases between the two germline ends. For the CDR3, the DNA is TGTGCCAGCACCGACAGGAATTCACCCCTCCACTTT. Protein sequence: CASTDRNSPLHF.

The V call is TRBV25-1, the J call TRBJ1-1; tentatively, D is TRBD1 (5 bases). The V gene's germline CDR1 is MGHDK and CDR2 SYGVNS. The CDR3 loop spans 15 amino acids. Between the trimmed V and J ends, which lost 0 bases and 4 bases, there was a span of 12 bases. CDR3 residues: CASSEYKGRVTEAFF. CDR3 DNA sequence: TGTGCCAGCAGTGAATACAAGGGGCGCGTCACTGAAGCTTTCTTT. Looking up the rest from reference TRBV25-1 and TRBJ1-1 gives the full variable domain: EADIYQTPRYLVIGTGKKITLECSQTMGHDKMYWYQQDPGMELHLIHYSYGVNSTEKGDLSSESTVSRIRTEHFPLTLESARPSHTSQYLCASSEYKGRVTEAFFGQGTRLTVV.

V gene TRBV9 combines with J gene TRBJ2-6, with a weak D call TRBD1 (5 bases). The CDR3 has 15 residues. Germline V lookup: CDR1 SGDLS, CDR2 YYNGEE. Trimming took off 5 bases at V and 1 base at J, with 10 bases between the two ends. CDR3 sequence: CASSPRESGANVLTF. The CDR3 DNA follows: TGTGCCAGCAGTCCCAGGGAATCTGGGGCCAACGTCCTGACTTTC.

There are many counts of this clone. V gene TRBV10-3 combines with J gene TRBJ2-1; 7 bases map to TRBD1. V shed 8 bases and J 1 base; nucleotides not matched to a gene: 2. Looked up from germline, CDR1 is ENHRY and CDR2 is SYGVKD. The CDR3 covers 13 residues. The CDR3 sequence is CAIGQDSYNEQFF. The CDR3 region has the DNA TGTGCCATCGGACAGGATTCCTACAATGAGCAGTTCTTC.

This clone appeared once. The chain's CDR3 is CSVVQAYGYTF. In DNA form, the CDR3 reads TGCAGCGTTGTACAGGCCTATGGCTACACCTTC. The J gene is TRBJ1-2, the V gene TRBV29-1, with a tentative D call TRBD1 (5 bases). The V end lost 4 bases, the J end lost 4 bases, and 7 bases lay between the germline ends. The CDR3 covers 11 residues. CDR1 is SQVTM and CDR2 is ANQGSEA in the germline V gene.

The chain couples TRBV10-3 to TRBJ1-1; maybe TRBD1 (5 bases). V gave up 7 bases and J gave up 10 bases, with 22 bases separating them. This CDR3 has 14 residues. The germline V gene encodes CDR1 ENHRY and CDR2 SYGVKD. This CDR3 is CAIKEGGEEVGAFF. CDR3 sequence (DNA): TGTGCCATCAAGGAAGGAGGGGAGGAAGTTGGAGCTTTCTTT.

This clone appeared once. This chain connects TRBV24-1 to TRBJ2-2, with D uncertain. The CDR3 spans 15 residues. V lost 9 bases and J 7 bases, leaving 20 bases between the germline ends. In germline, CDR1 is KGHDR, CDR2 SFDVKD. The CDR3 DNA reads TGTGCCACCTCTGTGATAGGCGTAGGAGACGGGGAGCTGTTTTTT. It encodes CATSVIGVGDGELFF.

J is TRBJ2-1 and V is TRBV4-3, with a possible D match to TRBD1 (5 bases). The CDR3 is made up of 15 amino acids. Trimming cost V 0 bases and J 9 bases, with 15 bases left between them. Germline assignment: CDR1 LGHNA and CDR2 YSLEER. The CDR3 DNA follows: TGCGCCAGCAGCCAAGAGGGGCAAGGCCGGAGTGAGCAGTTCTTC. This gives the protein CASSQEGQGRSEQFF.

The V call is TRBV2, the J call TRBJ1-2; no reliable D call. The V end was cut by 0 bases, the J end by 0 bases, with 8 bases between. The CDR3 contains 15 residues. Germline-derived CDR1 and CDR2 are SNHLY and FYNNEI. The CDR3 here is CASSEAPTANYGYTF. The CDR3 nucleotides read TGTGCCAGCAGTGAAGCTCCAACAGCTAACTATGGCTACACCTTC.

The gene calls are TRBV30 and TRBJ2-5, with unresolved D. Germline V CDR1 and CDR2: GTSNPN, SVGIG (reference sequence). This CDR3 comprises 14 residues. V was shortened by 6 bases and J by 7 bases, with 21 bases between the two germline ends. The CDR3 region is CACSLASEAGTQYF. CDR3 DNA: TGTGCCTGTTCCCTCGCGAGCGAGGCTGGGACCCAGTACTTC.

J is TRBJ1-5 and V is TRBV7-2; D gene ambiguous. The CDR3 sequence is 14 residues long. V was pared by 5 bases and J by 4 bases, with 12 bases between. Per the germline V gene, CDR1 is SGHTA and CDR2 is FQGNSA. The CDR3 sequence is CASSPTPGNQPQHF. In DNA, the CDR3 is TGTGCCAGCAGCCCAACCCCCGGTAATCAGCCCCAGCATTTT.

V and J are TRBV12-3 or TRBV12-4 and TRBJ1-1; D call uncertain. The ends were cut back, 5 bases at V and 11 bases at J, with 12 bases in the middle. This CDR3 has 11 amino acids. The CDR3 sequence: CASSTRDFAFF. The CDR3, as DNA: TGTGCCAGCAGTACCCGAGATTTCGCTTTCTTT.

The chain recombines TRBV19 with TRBJ2-5; 10 nucleotides line up with TRBD1. The germline gives CDR1 LNHDA, CDR2 SQIVND (reference sequence). J lost 6 bases, V lost 3 bases, and 7 bases had no gene match. This CDR3 is 15 amino acids long. The CDR3 protein is CASSITGQGRQTQYF. DNA for the CDR3: TGTGCCAGTAGTATCACGGGACAGGGGAGACAGACCCAGTACTTC.

V is TRBV14 and J is TRBJ1-6; D is ambiguous. Germline CDR1 and CDR2: SGHDN and FVKESK. This CDR3 is built from 14 residues. V was pared by 2 bases and J by 4 bases, with 6 bases between. CDR3 residues: CASSQWTYNSPLHF. DNA for the CDR3: TGTGCCAGCAGCCAATGGACTTATAATTCACCCCTCCACTTT.

V and J are TRBV19 and TRBJ1-1, with 7 bases aligning to TRBD1. Germline values: CDR1 LNHDA, CDR2 SQIVND (reference sequence). The V and J ends lost 2 bases and 1 base, in that order; junction bases with no gene match: 7. The CDR3 is made up of 16 amino acids. For the CDR3, the DNA is TGTGCCAGTAGTATAAGGGGGCTTCCCACGAACACTGAAGCTTTCTTT. Translation gives CASSIRGLPTNTEAFF.

The gene calls are TRBV30 and TRBJ1-5, with D unclear. This CDR3 contains 14 residues. Germline CDR1 GTSNPN, CDR2 SVGIG (reference sequence). With 2 bases removed from V and 2 bases from J, the gap between germline ends came to 10 bases. CDR3 in DNA: TGTGCCTGGAGTCTCCCGTTAGGCAATCAGCCCCAGCATTTT. Its protein is CAWSLPLGNQPQHF.

The sample holds one count of this clone. The rearrangement joins TRBV3-1 (or the pseudogene TRBV3-2) to TRBJ1-4; D unclear. Germline V gene sequence: CDR1 LGHDT, CDR2 YNNKEL (reference sequence). The CDR3 covers 14 residues. V lost 3 bases to trimming and J lost 8 bases, with 13 bases between them. The CDR3 bases are TGTGCCAGCAGCCATGAGGGTACGAACGAAAAACTGTTTTTT. Translated, it gives CASSHEGTNEKLFF.

The DNA of the CDR3 is TGTGCCAGCAAGTCCGATGGGCAGGGGACTGAAGCTTTCTTT. This sequence encodes CASKSDGQGTEAFF. This sequence joins TRBV2 and TRBJ1-1, with TRBD1 as a possible D gene (6 bases). This CDR3 has 14 amino acids. The germline V gene has CDR1 SNHLY and CDR2 FYNNEI. V was cut by 7 bases and J by 5 bases, with 17 bases left in between.

The rearrangement uses TRBV6-2 or TRBV6-3 and TRBJ2-2; TRBD1 aligns across 8 bases. V shed 6 bases and J 2 bases; nucleotides not matched to a gene: 5. CDR1 is MNHEY and CDR2 is SVGEGT in the germline V gene. CDR3 length: 15 residues. The CDR3 region is CASSQDRVNTGELFF. DNA for the CDR3: TGTGCCAGCAGCCAGGACAGGGTCAACACCGGGGAGCTGTTTTTT.